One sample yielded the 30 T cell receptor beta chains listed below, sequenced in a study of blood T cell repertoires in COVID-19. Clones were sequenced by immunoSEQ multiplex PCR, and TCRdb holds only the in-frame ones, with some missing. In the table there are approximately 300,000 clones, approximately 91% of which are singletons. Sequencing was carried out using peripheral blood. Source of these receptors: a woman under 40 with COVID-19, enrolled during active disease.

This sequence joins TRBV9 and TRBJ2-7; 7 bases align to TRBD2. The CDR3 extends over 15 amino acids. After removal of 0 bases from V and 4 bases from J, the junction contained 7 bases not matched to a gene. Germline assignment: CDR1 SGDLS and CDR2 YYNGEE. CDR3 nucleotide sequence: TGTGCCAGCAGCGTAGCCGGGGGAGGGTTTTACGAGCAGTACTTC. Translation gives CASSVAGGGFYEQYF.

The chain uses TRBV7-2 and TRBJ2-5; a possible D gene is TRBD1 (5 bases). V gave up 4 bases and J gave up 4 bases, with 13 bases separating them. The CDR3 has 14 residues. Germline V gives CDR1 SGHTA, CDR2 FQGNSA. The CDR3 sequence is CASSSAKGIETQYF. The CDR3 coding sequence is TGTGCCAGCAGCTCCGCTAAGGGGATAGAGACCCAGTACTTC.

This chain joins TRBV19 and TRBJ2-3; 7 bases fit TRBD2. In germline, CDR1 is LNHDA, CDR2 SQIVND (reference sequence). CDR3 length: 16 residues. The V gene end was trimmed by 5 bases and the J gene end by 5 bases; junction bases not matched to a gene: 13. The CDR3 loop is CASSPGWREMIDTQYF. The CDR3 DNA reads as TGTGCCAGTAGTCCAGGCTGGCGGGAGATGATAGATACGCAGTATTTT.

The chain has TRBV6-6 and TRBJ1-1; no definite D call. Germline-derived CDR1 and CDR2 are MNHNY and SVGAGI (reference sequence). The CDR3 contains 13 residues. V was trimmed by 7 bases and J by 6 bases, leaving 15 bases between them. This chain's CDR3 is CASNYRGISEAFF. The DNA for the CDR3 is TGTGCCAGCAATTATCGGGGAATATCTGAAGCTTTCTTT.

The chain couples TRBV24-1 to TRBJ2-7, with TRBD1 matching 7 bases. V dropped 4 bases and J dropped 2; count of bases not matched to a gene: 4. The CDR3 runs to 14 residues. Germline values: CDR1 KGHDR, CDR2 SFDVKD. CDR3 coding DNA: TGTGCCACCAGTGACGGGACAGTCCCCTACGAGCAGTACTTC. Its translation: CATSDGTVPYEQYF.

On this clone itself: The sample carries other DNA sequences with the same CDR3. CDR3 residues: CASRLLAGGQETQYF. The CDR3 coding sequence is TGCGCCAGCAGATTACTAGCGGGAGGCCAAGAGACCCAGTACTTC. The V gene is TRBV5-1, the J gene TRBJ2-5; 12 bases are shared with TRBD2. This CDR3 is 15 amino acids long. J gave up 1 base and V 5 bases, and 3 bases lay outside the gene matches. CDR1 is SGHRS, CDR2 YFSETQ, per germline.

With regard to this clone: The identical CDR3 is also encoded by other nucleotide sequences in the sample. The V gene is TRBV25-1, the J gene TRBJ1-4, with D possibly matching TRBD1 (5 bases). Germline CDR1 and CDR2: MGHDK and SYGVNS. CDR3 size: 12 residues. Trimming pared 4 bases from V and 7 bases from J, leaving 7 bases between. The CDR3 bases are TGTGCCAGCAGTGGTGACAGTGAAAAACTGTTTTTT. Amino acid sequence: CASSGDSEKLFF.

Here the CDR3 DNA reads TGTGCCAGCACCAAAAGGGTAGGGAGCAACATTCAGTACTTC. Protein: CASTKRVGSNIQYF. This rearrangement joins TRBV3-1 (or the pseudogene TRBV3-2) to TRBJ2-4; D is possibly TRBD2 (5 bases). Germline V gives CDR1 LGHDT, CDR2 YNNKEL (reference sequence). V shed 7 bases and J shed 7 bases, with 17 bases lying between them. The CDR3 has 14 residues.

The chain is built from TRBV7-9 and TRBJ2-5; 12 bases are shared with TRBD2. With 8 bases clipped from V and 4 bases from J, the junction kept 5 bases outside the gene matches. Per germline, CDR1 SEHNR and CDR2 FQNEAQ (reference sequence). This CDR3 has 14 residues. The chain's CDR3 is CASRSTSGGETQYF. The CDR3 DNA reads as TGTGCCAGCCGTTCGACTAGCGGGGGAGAGACCCAGTACTTC.

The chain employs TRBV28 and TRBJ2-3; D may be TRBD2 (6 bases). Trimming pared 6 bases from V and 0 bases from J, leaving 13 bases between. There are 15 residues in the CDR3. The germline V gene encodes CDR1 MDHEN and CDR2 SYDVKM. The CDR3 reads CASSPGTASTDTQYF. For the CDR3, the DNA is TGTGCCAGCAGCCCCGGGACTGCTAGCACAGATACGCAGTATTTT. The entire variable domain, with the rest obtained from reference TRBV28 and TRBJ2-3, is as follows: DVKVTQSSRYLVKRTGEKVFLECVQDMDHENMFWYRQDPGLGLRLIYFSYDVKMKEKGDIPEGYSVSREKKERFSLILESASTNQTSMYLCASSPGTASTDTQYFGPGTRLTVL.

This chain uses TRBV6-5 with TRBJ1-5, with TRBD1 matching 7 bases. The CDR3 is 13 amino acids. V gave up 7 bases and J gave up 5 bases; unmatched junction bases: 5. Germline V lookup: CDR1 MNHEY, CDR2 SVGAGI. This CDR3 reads CASKTTGDQPQHF. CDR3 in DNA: TGTGCCAGCAAAACCACAGGGGATCAGCCCCAGCATTTT.

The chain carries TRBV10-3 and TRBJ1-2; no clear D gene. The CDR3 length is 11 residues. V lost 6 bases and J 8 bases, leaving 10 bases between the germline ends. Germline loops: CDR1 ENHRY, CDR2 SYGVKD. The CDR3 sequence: CAISGDGGYTF. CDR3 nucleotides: TGTGCCATCAGCGGGGATGGAGGCTACACCTTC.

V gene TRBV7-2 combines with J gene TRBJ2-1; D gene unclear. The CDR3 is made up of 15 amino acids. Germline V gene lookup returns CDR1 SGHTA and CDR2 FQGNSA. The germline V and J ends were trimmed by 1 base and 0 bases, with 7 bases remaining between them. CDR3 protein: CASSLELSSYNEQFF. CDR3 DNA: TGTGCCAGCAGCTTAGAGTTGAGCTCCTACAATGAGCAGTTCTTC.

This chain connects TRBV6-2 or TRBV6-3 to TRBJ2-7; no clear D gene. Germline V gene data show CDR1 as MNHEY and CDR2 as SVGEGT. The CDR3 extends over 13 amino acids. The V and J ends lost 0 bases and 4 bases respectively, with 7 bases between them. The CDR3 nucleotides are TGTGCCAGCAGTTACTCGAGCTATTACGAGCAGTACTTC. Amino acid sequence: CASSYSSYYEQYF.

The CDR3 region is CASSLSPGQGQVAFF. In nucleotides, the CDR3 is TGTGCCAGCAGTTTATCGCCGGGACAGGGGCAGGTCGCTTTCTTT. This chain connects TRBV28 to TRBJ1-1; 10 nucleotides line up with TRBD1. J was trimmed by 11 bases and V by 1 base; bases with no gene match: 10. Germline CDR1 is MDHEN and CDR2 is SYDVKM. This CDR3 is built from 15 residues.

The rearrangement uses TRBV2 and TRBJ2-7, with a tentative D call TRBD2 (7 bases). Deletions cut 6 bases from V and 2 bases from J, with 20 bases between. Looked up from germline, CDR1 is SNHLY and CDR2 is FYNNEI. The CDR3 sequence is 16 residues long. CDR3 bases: TGTGCCAGCAGCGGGGGGACCGGGACACAACCCTACGAGCAGTACTTC. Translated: CASSGGTGTQPYEQYF. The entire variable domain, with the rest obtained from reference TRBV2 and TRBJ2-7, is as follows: EPEVTQTPSHQVTQMGQEVILRCVPISNHLYFYWYRQILGQKVEFLVSFYNNEISEKSEIFDDQFSVERPDGSNFTLKIRSTKLEDSAMYFCASSGGTGTQPYEQYFGPGTRLTVT.

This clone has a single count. The CDR3 region is CASSLEIGGDTQYF. CDR3 nucleotide sequence: TGCGCCAGCAGCTTGGAGATCGGGGGAGATACGCAGTATTTT. The chain has TRBV5-1 and TRBJ2-3; D is possibly TRBD2 (6 bases). Trimming took off 0 bases at V and 5 bases at J, with 10 bases between the two ends. CDR1 and CDR2 (germline): SGHRS, YFSETQ. The CDR3 consists of 14 residues.

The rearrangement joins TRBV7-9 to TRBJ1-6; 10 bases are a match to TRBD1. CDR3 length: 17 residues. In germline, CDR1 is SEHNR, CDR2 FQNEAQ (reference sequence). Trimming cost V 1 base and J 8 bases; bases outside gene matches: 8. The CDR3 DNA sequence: TGTGCCAGCAGCTTAGGGGCGGACAGGGGGTCTCATTCACCCCTCCACTTT. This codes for CASSLGADRGSHSPLHF.

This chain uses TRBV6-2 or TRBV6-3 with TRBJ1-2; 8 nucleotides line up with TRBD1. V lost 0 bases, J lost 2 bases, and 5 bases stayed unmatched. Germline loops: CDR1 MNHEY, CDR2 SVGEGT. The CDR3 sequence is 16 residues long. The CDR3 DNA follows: TGTGCCAGCAGTTACTCGGCCTGGACAGGGAACTATGGCTACACCTTC. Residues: CASSYSAWTGNYGYTF.

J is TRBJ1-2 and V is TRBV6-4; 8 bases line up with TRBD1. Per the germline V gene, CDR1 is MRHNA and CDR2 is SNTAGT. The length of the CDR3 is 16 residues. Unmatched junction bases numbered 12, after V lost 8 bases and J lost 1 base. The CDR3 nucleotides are TGTGCCAGCCCCGCCTTTTGGGACAGGTATAACTATGGCTACACCTTC. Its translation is CASPAFWDRYNYGYTF.

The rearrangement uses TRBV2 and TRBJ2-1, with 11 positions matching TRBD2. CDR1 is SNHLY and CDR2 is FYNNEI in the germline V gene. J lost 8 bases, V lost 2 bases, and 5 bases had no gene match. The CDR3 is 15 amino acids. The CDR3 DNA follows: TGTGCCAGCAGTGAAATAGCGGGAGGGCCTTATGAGCAGTTCTTC. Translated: CASSEIAGGPYEQFF.

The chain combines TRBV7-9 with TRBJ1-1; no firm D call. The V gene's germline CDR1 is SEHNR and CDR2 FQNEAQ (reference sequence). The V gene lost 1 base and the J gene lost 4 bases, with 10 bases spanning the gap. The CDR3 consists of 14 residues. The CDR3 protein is CASSLGVRGTEAFF. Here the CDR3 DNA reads TGTGCCAGCAGCTTAGGGGTGAGAGGCACTGAAGCTTTCTTT. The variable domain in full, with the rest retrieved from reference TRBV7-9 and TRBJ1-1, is DTGVSQNPRHKITKRGQNVTFRCDPISEHNRLYWYRQTLGQGPEFLTYFQNEAQLEKSRLLSDRFSAERPKGSFSTLEIQRTEQGDSAMYLCASSLGVRGTEAFFGQGTRLTVV.

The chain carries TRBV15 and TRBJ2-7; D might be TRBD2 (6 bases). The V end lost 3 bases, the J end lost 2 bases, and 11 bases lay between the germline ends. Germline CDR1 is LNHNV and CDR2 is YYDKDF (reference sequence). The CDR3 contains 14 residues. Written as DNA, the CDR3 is TGTGCCACCAGCAGCCGACGGGGGACCTACGAGCAGTACTTC. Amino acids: CATSSRRGTYEQYF.

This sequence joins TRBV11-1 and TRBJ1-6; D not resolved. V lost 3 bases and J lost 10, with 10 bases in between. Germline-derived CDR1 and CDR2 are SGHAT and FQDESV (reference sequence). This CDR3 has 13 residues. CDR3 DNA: TGTGCCAGCAGCTTGGAGAGAAAGTCACCCCTCCACTTT. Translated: CASSLERKSPLHF.

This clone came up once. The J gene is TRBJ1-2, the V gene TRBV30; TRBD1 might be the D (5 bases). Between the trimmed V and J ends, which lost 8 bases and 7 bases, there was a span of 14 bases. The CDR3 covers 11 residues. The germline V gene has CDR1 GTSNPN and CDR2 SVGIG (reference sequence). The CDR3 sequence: CAGTRGLGYTF. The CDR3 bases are TGTGCCGGGACTCGTGGGCTTGGCTACACCTTC.

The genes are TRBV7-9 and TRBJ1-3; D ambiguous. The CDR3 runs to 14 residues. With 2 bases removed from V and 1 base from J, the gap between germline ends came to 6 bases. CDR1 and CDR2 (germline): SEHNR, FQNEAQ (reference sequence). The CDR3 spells CASSLRGSGNTIYF. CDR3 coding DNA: TGTGCCAGCAGCTTACGGGGATCTGGAAACACCATATATTTT.

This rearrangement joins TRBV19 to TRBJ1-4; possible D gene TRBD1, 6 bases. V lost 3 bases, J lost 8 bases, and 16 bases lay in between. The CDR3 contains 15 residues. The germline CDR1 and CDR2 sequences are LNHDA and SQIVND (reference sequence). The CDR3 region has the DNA TGTGCCAGTAGTATCTCCGGGACAACGGGGGAAAAACTGTTTTTT. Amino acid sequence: CASSISGTTGEKLFF.

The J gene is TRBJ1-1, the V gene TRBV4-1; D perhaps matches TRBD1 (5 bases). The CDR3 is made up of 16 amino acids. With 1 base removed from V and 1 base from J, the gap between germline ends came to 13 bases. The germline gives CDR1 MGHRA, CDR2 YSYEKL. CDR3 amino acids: CASSQGNGGTNTEAFF. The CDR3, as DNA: TGCGCCAGCAGCCAAGGGAACGGGGGTACGAACACTGAAGCTTTCTTT.

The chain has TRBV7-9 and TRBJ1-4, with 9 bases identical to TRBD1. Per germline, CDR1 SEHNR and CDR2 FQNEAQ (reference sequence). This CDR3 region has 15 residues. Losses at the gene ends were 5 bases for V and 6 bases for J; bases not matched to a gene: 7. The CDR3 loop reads CASSQTGGEDEKLFF. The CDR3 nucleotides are TGTGCCAGCAGCCAAACAGGGGGCGAGGATGAAAAACTGTTTTTT.

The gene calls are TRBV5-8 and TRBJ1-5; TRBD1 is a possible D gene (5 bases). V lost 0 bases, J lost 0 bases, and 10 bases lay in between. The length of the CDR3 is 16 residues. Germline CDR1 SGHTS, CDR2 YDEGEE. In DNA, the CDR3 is TGTGCCAGCAGCTTGGTGACAGTATATAGCAATCAGCCCCAGCATTTT. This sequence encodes CASSLVTVYSNQPQHF. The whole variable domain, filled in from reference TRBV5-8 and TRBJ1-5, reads EAGVTQSPTHLIKTRGQQATLRCSPISGHTSVYWYQQALGLGLQFLLWYDEGEERNRGNFPPRFSGRQFPNYSSELNVNALELEDSALYLCASSLVTVYSNQPQHFGDGTRLSIL.